This T cell receptor beta chain is from a study of blood T cell repertoires in COVID-19. Enrolment of Seattle patients took place during active infection, and they were followed longitudinally. Germline CDR1 and CDR2: SGHRS and YFSETQ. CDR3 length equals 15 residues. V gave up 2 bases and J gave up 6 bases; unmatched junction bases: 9. Under the authors' procedure: Reference gene primer amplification in the assay estimated nucleated cell counts. TCRdb's copy holds only in-frame clones and misses some; the assay was immunoSEQ multiplex PCR. The V and J calls and clone size are taken from that table; D and trimming were inferred from the DNA. The repertoire includes about 130,000 clones, around 86% of them detected once, and approximately 10% sits in the top ten.

The origin of this receptor is a woman in her 70s with COVID-19, enrolled during active disease. The sequenced sample consisted of peripheral blood. V is TRBV5-1 and J is TRBJ1-2; TRBD1 matches 8 bases. CDR3 in amino acids: CASSFLQGALNGYTF. CDR3 coding DNA: TGCGCCAGCAGCTTTCTTCAGGGGGCGCTTAATGGCTACACCTTC. The whole variable domain, filled in from reference TRBV5-1 and TRBJ1-2, reads KAGVTQTPRYLIKTRGQQVTLSCSPISGHRSVSWYQQTPGQGLQFLFEYFSETQRNKGNFPGRFSGRQFSNSRSEMNVSTLELGDSALYLCASSFLQGALNGYTFGSGTRLTVV.